The source of this T cell receptor (beta chain) is a study of T cells after yellow fever vaccination. TCRdb reprocessed the 5' RACE reads with MiXCR, giving one entry per CDR3 protein. The repertoire holds around 350,000 distinct CDR3 sequences, with around a tenth as singletons. CDR3 length equals 15 residues. V lost 8 bases and J lost 10; bases outside the gene matches: 19. J is TRBJ1-1 and V is TRBV12-3 or TRBV12-4, with 7 bases that match TRBD1. This TCR came from a man aged 18-30 years who received the YFV17D yellow fever vaccine. The material sequenced was PBMCs, taken on the day of the first yellow fever vaccination. The CDR3 spells CASLRPGTEFSVAFF. The CDR3 bases are TGTGCCAGCTTGCGGCCCGGGACAGAATTTTCTGTAGCTTTCTTT.